The 14 T cell receptor beta chains given below trace back to one sample, sequenced in a study of response to subunit inactivated influenza vaccine. TCRdb redid the calling of the RT-PCR reads with MiXCR, one entry per CDR3 protein. Here the sample spans about 540,000 distinct CDR3 sequences, 20% to 25% being singletons. These sequences were also reported in another study, on T cells expressing NK-cell markers. That source reports: The authors generated TCR beta cDNA through 5'RACE template switching with UMIs.

The source material was CD4+ T cells sorted from PBMCs, sampled 12 days after vaccination. Source of these receptors: a man between 50 and 59 years old who received an inactivated influenza vaccine.

This clonotype was found once. The chain recombines TRBV7-2 with TRBJ2-7; maybe TRBD2 (6 bases). CDR1 and CDR2 (germline): SGHTA, FQGNSA. V was pared by 5 bases and J by 7 bases, with 24 bases between. The CDR3 loop spans 16 amino acids. CDR3 protein: CASSLNQRQTAGEQYF. Written as DNA, the CDR3 is TGTGCCAGCAGCCTGAACCAGCGGCAAACCGCGGGGGAGCAGTACTTC.

DNA for the CDR3: TGTGCCAGCAGCTTGGGAGGACAGGGGAACTATGGCTACACCTTC. Encoded protein: CASSLGGQGNYGYTF. The chain joins TRBV5-5 to TRBJ1-2; TRBD1 aligns across 9 bases. The CDR3 is made up of 15 amino acids. Germline values: CDR1 SGHKS, CDR2 YYEKEE (reference sequence). The V gene end was trimmed by 0 bases and the J gene end by 2 bases; junction bases not matched to a gene: 2.

This clonotype occurred once. In DNA, the CDR3 is TGTGCCAGCAGTTACTCCTCTTTGATAGCAGGGGTGAACACTGAAGCTTTCTTT. Translating it yields CASSYSSLIAGVNTEAFF. V is TRBV6-5 and J is TRBJ1-1; weak D call: TRBD1 (6 bases). The CDR3 is 18 residues long. The V and J ends lost 0 bases and 0 bases respectively, with 17 bases between them. The germline V gene has CDR1 MNHEY and CDR2 SVGAGI.

This chain uses TRBV7-8 with TRBJ2-5; D is possibly TRBD1 (6 bases). This CDR3 region has 16 residues. V was clipped by 1 base and J by 5 bases, with 17 bases between them. The germline gives CDR1 SGHVS, CDR2 FQNEAQ. The CDR3 sequence is CASSLVVQGSLETQYF. As DNA, the CDR3 is TGTGCCAGCAGCTTAGTAGTTCAGGGGTCCTTGGAGACCCAGTACTTC. The complete variable domain, with remaining parts taken from reference TRBV7-8 and TRBJ2-5, reads GAGVSQSPRYKVAKRGQDVALRCDPISGHVSLFWYQQALGQGPEFLTYFQNEAQLDKSGLPSDRFFAERPEGSVSTLKIQRTQQEDSAVYLCASSLVVQGSLETQYFGPGTRLLVL.

Notes on this clonotype: At one end the junction does not follow the germline gene, possibly because of a read error. The chain recombines TRBV5-1 with TRBJ1-4; a weak D match, TRBD1 (6 bases). Germline V gene lookup returns CDR1 SGHRS and CDR2 YFSETQ. The CDR3 consists of 15 residues. For the CDR3, the DNA is TGCGCCAGCAGTTTGGTGGACAGAGATGATGAAAAACTGTTTTTT. Translating gives CASSLVDRDDEKLFF.

This clonotype was seen only a few times. This chain links TRBV4-2 with TRBJ2-5; possibly TRBD2 for D (5 bases). Germline values: CDR1 LGHNA, CDR2 YNFKEQ. V lost 0 bases, J lost 7 bases, and 9 bases lay in between. The CDR3 totals 13 residues. The DNA for the CDR3 is TGTGCCAGCAGCCAAGAAGGCCGGGGGACCCAGTACTTC. Amino acids: CASSQEGRGTQYF.

CDR3 amino acids: CASSSGQGQGGNNEQFF. CDR3 nucleotides: TGTGCCAGCAGCTCAGGGCAGGGACAGGGGGGGAACAATGAGCAGTTCTTC. The V and J genes are TRBV7-2 and TRBJ2-1, with 11 bases fitting TRBD1. The ends lost 4 bases at V and 5 bases at J; junction bases unmatched: 10. CDR1 is SGHTA, CDR2 FQGNSA, per germline. The CDR3 contains 17 residues.

The sample holds a few counts of this clonotype. This chain uses TRBV5-6 with TRBJ2-1; D is possibly TRBD2 (5 bases). The CDR3 covers 15 residues. Per germline, CDR1 SGHDT and CDR2 YYEEEE. V was pared by 2 bases and J by 9 bases, with 18 bases between. CDR3 region: CASSLGREPFPEQFF. As DNA, the CDR3 is TGTGCCAGCAGCTTAGGACGGGAACCATTTCCTGAGCAGTTCTTC.

A few counts support this clonotype. This rearrangement joins TRBV5-1 to TRBJ2-1; 7 bases line up with TRBD2. The germline gives CDR1 SGHRS, CDR2 YFSETQ. V gave up 2 bases and J gave up 6 bases; unmatched junction bases: 8. CDR3 size: 15 residues. This chain's CDR3 is CASSFGGGAPNEQFF. The CDR3 DNA sequence: TGCGCCAGCAGCTTTGGGGGAGGGGCCCCCAATGAGCAGTTCTTC.

In this sample, this clonotype turned up a few times. The chain employs TRBV25-1 and TRBJ2-3, with D unresolved. The CDR3 extends over 11 amino acids. Germline assignment: CDR1 MGHDK and CDR2 SYGVNS. Between the trimmed V and J ends, which lost 3 bases and 7 bases, there was a span of 5 bases. CDR3 amino acids: CASSEFNTQYF. DNA for the CDR3: TGTGCCAGCAGTGAGTTCAATACGCAGTATTTT.

DNA of the CDR3: TGTGCCAGCAGTTCCTGGACTAGTTCCGGTTGGAACACCGGGGAGCTGTTTTTT. This sequence encodes CASSSWTSSGWNTGELFF. This sequence joins TRBV12-3 or TRBV12-4 and TRBJ2-2; 7 bases are shared with TRBD2. The CDR3 totals 18 residues. V was clipped by 4 bases and J by 1 base; unmatched bases: 12.

The chain carries TRBV6-2 or TRBV6-3 and TRBJ1-5; D remains unclear. Germline assignment: CDR1 MNHEY and CDR2 SVGEGT. The V gene lost 0 bases and the J gene lost 5 bases, with 5 bases spanning the gap. The length of the CDR3 is 13 residues. DNA for the CDR3: TGTGCCAGCAGTTACTCGGCCTATCAGCCCCAGCATTTT. Translated: CASSYSAYQPQHF.

Ten or more counts support this clonotype. V usage is TRBV28 and J usage is TRBJ2-7, with TRBD2 identical over 8 bases. CDR1 and CDR2 (germline): MDHEN, SYDVKM. There are 14 residues in the CDR3. V trimming: 6 bases; J trimming: 4 bases; junction bases outside the gene matches: 8. The DNA of the CDR3 is TGTGCCAGCAGCTTAGTCGGGGGGGCTTACGAGCAGTACTTC. The encoded protein is CASSLVGGAYEQYF. The complete variable domain, with remaining parts taken from reference TRBV28 and TRBJ2-7, reads DVKVTQSSRYLVKRTGEKVFLECVQDMDHENMFWYRQDPGLGLRLIYFSYDVKMKEKGDIPEGYSVSREKKERFSLILESASTNQTSMYLCASSLVGGAYEQYFGPGTRLTVT.

J is TRBJ2-7 and V is TRBV20-1; 12 bases are a match to TRBD2. V dropped 2 bases and J dropped 6; count of bases not matched to a gene: 5. Germline CDR1 is DFQATT and CDR2 is SNEGSKA (reference sequence). This CDR3 spans 14 amino acids. Written as DNA, the CDR3 is TGCAGTGCTAGAATCAAGACTAGCGGGGGCGAGCAGTACTTC. Protein sequence: CSARIKTSGGEQYF.